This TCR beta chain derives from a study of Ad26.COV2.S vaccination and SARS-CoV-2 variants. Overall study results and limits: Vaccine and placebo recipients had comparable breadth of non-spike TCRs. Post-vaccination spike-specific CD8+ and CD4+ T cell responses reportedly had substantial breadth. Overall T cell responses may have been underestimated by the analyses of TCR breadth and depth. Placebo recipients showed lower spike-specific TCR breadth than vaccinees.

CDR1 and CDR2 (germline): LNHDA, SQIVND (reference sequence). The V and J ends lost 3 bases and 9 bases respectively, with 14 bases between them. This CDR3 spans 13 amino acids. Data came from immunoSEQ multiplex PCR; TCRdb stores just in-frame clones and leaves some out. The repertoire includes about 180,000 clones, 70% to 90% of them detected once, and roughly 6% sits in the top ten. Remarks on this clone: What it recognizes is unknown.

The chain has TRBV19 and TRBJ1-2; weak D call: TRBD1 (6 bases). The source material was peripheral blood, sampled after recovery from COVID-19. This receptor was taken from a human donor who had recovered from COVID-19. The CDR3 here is CASSIQQGRSYTF. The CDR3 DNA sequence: TGTGCCAGTAGTATTCAACAGGGTAGGAGCTACACCTTC.